One and the same sample provided the 30 T cell receptor beta chains below, sequenced in a study of cytomegalovirus exposure and HLA in healthy donors. It was with 60 Vbeta and 13 Jbeta primers that the PCR ran. Generated by immunoSEQ multiplex PCR, the TCRdb table keeps only in-frame clones and is missing some. This sample has fewer than 110,000 clones, with roughly 71% found just once. What was sequenced was PBMCs. The source is a middle-aged man in good health and CMV-seronegative.

The V and J genes are TRBV7-2 and TRBJ2-4, with TRBD2 matching over 8 bases. Trimming removed 1 base from V and 4 bases from J; junction bases left unmatched: 3. CDR1 is SGHTA, CDR2 FQGNSA, per germline. This CDR3 has 15 residues. DNA of the CDR3: TGTGCCAGCAGCTTAGGGGGACTAGGAAAAAACATTCAGTACTTC. Its protein is CASSLGGLGKNIQYF.

The chain links TRBV6-6 to TRBJ2-2, with TRBD2 matching 8 bases. V lost 10 bases and J lost 0; bases outside the gene matches: 10. CDR3 length: 16 residues. Germline CDR1 is MNHNY and CDR2 is SVGAGI (reference sequence). The CDR3 DNA reads TGTGCCACCTGCCTGTCGGGGGGGCCGAACACCGGGGAGCTGTTTTTT. As protein: CATCLSGGPNTGELFF.

The V and J genes are TRBV9 and TRBJ2-3; D unclear. The V and J ends lost 4 bases and 6 bases respectively, with 15 bases between them. The CDR3 sequence is 14 residues long. CDR1 is SGDLS and CDR2 is YYNGEE in the germline V gene. The CDR3 loop is CASSSPNVGDTQYF. The CDR3 DNA reads as TGTGCCAGCAGCTCTCCGAATGTCGGGGATACGCAGTATTTT.

This clone has just one count. The rearrangement joins TRBV19 to TRBJ2-2, with D possibly being TRBD2 (6 bases). CDR3 length: 15 residues. V lost 3 bases, J lost 9 bases, and 17 bases lay in between. Germline values: CDR1 LNHDA, CDR2 SQIVND (reference sequence). The CDR3 DNA reads as TGTGCCAGTAGTATGGTAGCGGCCGTAACGCGGGAGCTGTTTTTT. Its protein product is CASSMVAAVTRELFF. The entire variable domain, with the rest obtained from reference TRBV19 and TRBJ2-2, is as follows: DGGITQSPKYLFRKEGQNVTLSCEQNLNHDAMYWYRQDPGQGLRLIYYSQIVNDFQKGDIAEGYSVSREKKESFPLTVTSAQKNPTAFYLCASSMVAAVTRELFFGEGSRLTVL.

Details on this clone: Germline and junction disagree at one end, which may indicate a read error. The CDR3: CASSEDRGKDF. The CDR3 nucleotides read TGTGCCAGCAGTGAAGACCGGGGGAAAGACTTC. The chain links TRBV6-1 to TRBJ2-7, with a weak D call TRBD2 (6 bases). This CDR3 is 11 amino acids long. Germline V gene lookup returns CDR1 MNHNS and CDR2 SASEGT.

This clone appeared a few times. The junction does not match germline at one end; this may be a read error. The chain carries TRBV28 and TRBJ2-2, with a tentative D call TRBD1 (5 bases). The CDR3 totals 13 residues. Germline V CDR1 and CDR2: MDHEN, SYDVKM. The CDR3 spells CAGRAENTGELFF. DNA of the CDR3: TGTGCCGGCAGGGCGGAGAACACCGGGGAGCTGTTTTTT. The full variable domain, in which reference TRBV28 and TRBJ2-2 provide the parts outside the CDR3, is DVKVTQSSRYLVKRTGEKVFLECVQDMDHENMFWYRQDPGLGLRLIYFSYDVKMKEKGDIPEGYSVSREKKERFSLILESASTNQTSMYLCAGRAENTGELFFGEGSRLTVL.

The CDR3 loop is CASSGGSNSPLHF. CDR3 bases: TGTGCCAGTTCAGGGGGCTCAAATTCACCCCTCCACTTT. The chain links TRBV19 to TRBJ1-6; 8 positions agree with TRBD1. In germline, CDR1 is LNHDA, CDR2 SQIVND (reference sequence). V trimming: 8 bases; J trimming: 7 bases; junction bases outside the gene matches: 4. The CDR3 is 13 residues long.

The rearrangement uses TRBV19 and TRBJ2-5; TRBD1 matches 9 bases. Germline CDR1 LNHDA, CDR2 SQIVND (reference sequence). The CDR3 runs 14 residues. Trimming cost V 4 bases and J 5 bases; bases outside gene matches: 5. The CDR3 reads CASSTDRGMETQYF. The CDR3 region has the DNA TGTGCCAGTAGTACCGACAGGGGGATGGAGACCCAGTACTTC.

The chain employs TRBV5-1 and TRBJ1-5; D perhaps matches TRBD1 (5 bases). The V and J ends lost 4 bases and 6 bases respectively, with 11 bases between them. This CDR3 spans 13 amino acids. CDR1 is SGHRS and CDR2 is YFSETQ in the germline V gene. The CDR3 region is CASSQGGGQPQHF. For the CDR3, the DNA is TGCGCCAGCAGCCAGGGAGGAGGTCAGCCCCAGCATTTT.

V is TRBV7-8 and J is TRBJ1-2; 10 bases are a match to TRBD1. Germline V gene lookup returns CDR1 SGHVS and CDR2 FQNEAQ. The length of the CDR3 is 16 residues. V lost 0 bases and J lost 4; bases outside the gene matches: 5. In DNA, the CDR3 is TGTGCCAGCAGCTTAGCCTGGACAGGGGGTGGCTATGGCTACACCTTC. This codes for CASSLAWTGGGYGYTF.

The chain joins TRBV2 to TRBJ2-5; D is unclear. Germline CDR1 SNHLY, CDR2 FYNNEI. The CDR3 sequence is 15 residues long. Trimming took 2 bases from V and 2 from J, leaving 12 bases between them. CDR3 in amino acids: CASSEYTFPQETQYF. The CDR3 DNA is TGTGCCAGCAGTGAATATACTTTTCCACAAGAGACCCAGTACTTC.

A few counts support this clone. The CDR3 DNA sequence: TGTGCCAGCAGCTCTTTCTACGAGCAGTACTTC. It translates to CASSSFYEQYF. This rearrangement joins TRBV7-2 to TRBJ2-7; D unresolved. From germline, CDR1 is SGHTA and CDR2 FQGNSA. The ends were cut back, 4 bases at V and 3 bases at J, with 4 bases in the middle. The CDR3 sequence is 11 residues long.

CDR3 loop: CASSLRGGSSSYEQYF. CDR3 nucleotide sequence: TGTGCCAGCAGTTTAAGGGGGGGCTCCAGCTCCTACGAGCAGTACTTC. The chain is built from TRBV27 and TRBJ2-7; maybe TRBD2 (7 bases). Germline CDR1 MNHEY, CDR2 SMNVEV (reference sequence). With 2 bases removed from V and 0 bases from J, the gap between germline ends came to 14 bases. This CDR3 comprises 16 residues.

The chain couples TRBV27 to TRBJ1-1; no clear D gene. V lost 4 bases, J lost 0 bases, and 9 bases lay in between. The germline gives CDR1 MNHEY, CDR2 SMNVEV (reference sequence). The CDR3 covers 14 residues. CDR3 sequence (DNA): TGTGCCAGCAGTTCTCAACTTTTGAACACTGAAGCTTTCTTT. Translating gives CASSSQLLNTEAFF.

The genes are TRBV11-2 and TRBJ1-2; 11 bases are a match to TRBD1. This CDR3 is built from 15 residues. V dropped 5 bases and J dropped 4; count of bases not matched to a gene: 6. Looked up from germline, CDR1 is SGHAT and CDR2 is FQNNGV. This CDR3 is CASSLGTGGVYGYTF. The CDR3 DNA is TGTGCCAGCAGCCTTGGGACAGGGGGGGTCTATGGCTACACCTTC.

J is TRBJ1-1 and V is TRBV28; D unclear. The CDR3 consists of 12 residues. Trimming shortened V by 1 base and J by 2 bases, and 2 bases separated the two germline ends. Germline CDR1 is MDHEN and CDR2 is SYDVKM. For the CDR3, the DNA is TGTGCCAGCAGTTTATCTAACACTGAAGCTTTCTTT. Residues: CASSLSNTEAFF.

This chain joins TRBV4-2 and TRBJ2-1; 7 bases map to TRBD2. CDR1 and CDR2 from the germline V gene are LGHNA and YNFKEQ. The CDR3 has 14 residues. J lost 8 bases, V lost 2 bases, and 6 bases had no gene match. Here the CDR3 DNA reads TGTGCCAGCAGCCAATCGGGAGGCCGGGATGAGCAGTTCTTC. This encodes CASSQSGGRDEQFF.

The chain combines TRBV30 with TRBJ1-4; possibly TRBD1 for D (5 bases). The V gene's germline CDR1 is GTSNPN and CDR2 SVGIG (reference sequence). The CDR3 length is 16 residues. Trimming took off 1 base at V and 4 bases at J, with 16 bases between the two ends. CDR3 protein: CAWSARDWNLNEKLFF. For the CDR3, the DNA is TGTGCCTGGAGTGCCAGGGACTGGAACCTTAATGAAAAACTGTTTTTT.

The gene calls are TRBV29-1 and TRBJ1-2, with D maybe TRBD1 (5 bases). Deletions cut 5 bases from V and 8 bases from J, with 15 bases between. CDR3 length: 12 amino acids. Germline CDR1 and CDR2: SQVTM and ANQGSEA. The CDR3 sequence: CSVLGQGEGYTF. DNA for the CDR3: TGCAGCGTTCTCGGTCAGGGTGAAGGCTACACCTTC.

This rearrangement joins TRBV9 to TRBJ2-1, with 7 bases that match TRBD1. There are 14 residues in the CDR3. The germline V gene has CDR1 SGDLS and CDR2 YYNGEE. The V segment lost 2 bases and the J segment 8 bases; nucleotides outside the gene matches: 7. The DNA of the CDR3 is TGTGCCAGCAGCGTTTCCACAGGGGTACATGAGCAGTTCTTC. Translated, it gives CASSVSTGVHEQFF. The full variable domain, its missing parts supplied by reference TRBV9 and TRBJ2-1, is DSGVTQTPKHLITATGQRVTLRCSPRSGDLSVYWYQQSLDQGLQFLIQYYNGEERAKGNILERFSAQQFPDLHSELNLSSLELGDSALYFCASSVSTGVHEQFFGPGTRLTVL.

The rearrangement joins TRBV6-6 to TRBJ2-1; D uncertain. CDR3 length equals 12 residues. Trimming stripped 0 bases from V and 9 bases from J, with 6 bases between. The germline V gene encodes CDR1 MNHNY and CDR2 SVGAGI (reference sequence). The CDR3 nucleotides read TGTGCCAGCAGTTACTCTGGCCGTGAGCAGTTCTTC. It yields the protein CASSYSGREQFF.

The rearrangement links TRBV5-1 to TRBJ1-4, with 9 bases that match TRBD1. The CDR3 is 16 amino acids. CDR1 is SGHRS and CDR2 is YFSETQ in the germline V gene. Unmatched junction bases numbered 8, after V lost 4 bases and J lost 4 bases. This CDR3 reads CASSTRDRAFNEKLFF. Written as DNA, the CDR3 is TGCGCCAGCAGCACTCGGGACAGGGCTTTTAATGAAAAACTGTTTTTT. Combining the CDR3 with reference TRBV5-1 and TRBJ1-4 gives the whole variable domain KAGVTQTPRYLIKTRGQQVTLSCSPISGHRSVSWYQQTPGQGLQFLFEYFSETQRNKGNFPGRFSGRQFSNSRSEMNVSTLELGDSALYLCASSTRDRAFNEKLFFGSGTQLSVL.

In DNA, the CDR3 is TGTGCCAGCAGCCAGGGGAATCAGCCCCAGCATTTT. It translates to CASSQGNQPQHF. This chain connects TRBV28 to TRBJ1-5; a weak D match, TRBD1 (6 bases). Germline values: CDR1 MDHEN, CDR2 SYDVKM. This CDR3 is built from 12 residues. Trimming pared 6 bases from V and 4 bases from J, leaving 7 bases between.

J is TRBJ1-2 and V is TRBV5-6, with 9 nucleotides matching TRBD1. With 4 bases clipped from V and 4 bases from J, the junction kept 5 bases outside the gene matches. Germline CDR1 reads SGHDT; CDR2 reads YYEEEE. The CDR3 sequence is 14 residues long. The CDR3, as DNA: TGTGCCAGCAGCCCACAGGGGGCGAGCTATGGCTACACCTTC. Its protein product is CASSPQGASYGYTF.

The rearrangement links TRBV6-6 to TRBJ1-4; D not certain. V dropped 2 bases and J dropped 5 bases, with 6 bases sitting between them. This CDR3 region has 13 residues. Looked up from germline, CDR1 is MNHNY and CDR2 is SVGAGI (reference sequence). The CDR3 protein is CASSYDGNEKLFF. The CDR3 DNA follows: TGTGCCAGCAGTTACGACGGGAATGAAAAACTGTTTTTT.

This chain uses TRBV28 with TRBJ2-5; 10 bases agree with TRBD1. Germline CDR1 is MDHEN and CDR2 is SYDVKM. V shed 3 bases and J 4 bases; nucleotides not matched to a gene: 14. This CDR3 is 18 amino acids long. The CDR3 here is CASSFRQGAMWEGETQYF. The CDR3 DNA sequence: TGTGCCAGCAGTTTCCGACAGGGGGCTATGTGGGAGGGAGAGACCCAGTACTTC.

The chain links TRBV9 to TRBJ2-1; 12 bases are a match to TRBD2. Unmatched junction bases numbered 4, after V lost 5 bases and J lost 7 bases. The CDR3 length is 14 residues. Germline CDR1 SGDLS, CDR2 YYNGEE. The CDR3 DNA is TGTGCCAGCAGTATCGGGACTAGCGGGAATGAGCAGTTCTTC. Translating it yields CASSIGTSGNEQFF.

This chain links TRBV7-9 with TRBJ2-7; 7 bases are a match to TRBD1. J gave up 2 bases and V 5 bases, and 3 bases lay outside the gene matches. The CDR3 contains 13 residues. Germline CDR1 and CDR2: SEHNR and FQNEAQ (reference sequence). The CDR3 here is CASSQGTAYEQYF. In DNA form, the CDR3 reads TGTGCCAGCAGCCAGGGGACAGCCTACGAGCAGTACTTC.

The CDR3 loop is CASSSSGSSYNEQFF. The CDR3 nucleotides are TGTGCCAGCAGCTCTAGCGGGAGTTCCTACAATGAGCAGTTCTTC. The chain links TRBV11-2 to TRBJ2-1, with 10 bases lining up with TRBD2. After removal of 4 bases from V and 1 base from J, the junction contained 1 base not matched to a gene. The germline gives CDR1 SGHAT, CDR2 FQNNGV. The CDR3 loop spans 15 amino acids.

The rearrangement joins TRBV4-3 to TRBJ2-2; TRBD2 is a possible D gene (6 bases). V lost 1 base and J lost 5, with 11 bases in between. Germline V gives CDR1 LGHNA, CDR2 YSLEER. CDR3 length: 15 amino acids. The CDR3 nucleotides read TGCGCCAGCAGCCAAGCGGGAGTTCGTACCGGGGAGCTGTTTTTT. Its translation: CASSQAGVRTGELFF.